Below, 23 T cell receptor beta chains from the same sample are listed, as sequenced in a study of blood T cell repertoires in COVID-19. The method was immunoSEQ multiplex PCR; TCRdb's version includes in-frame clones alone and lacks a portion of them. The sample yields over 350,000 clones, approximately 87% seen once. Sample: PBMCs or T cells enriched from blood (not recorded which). These receptors all stem from a woman in her forties or fifties who had recovered from COVID-19.

This chain joins TRBV6-6 and TRBJ1-6; D is perhaps TRBD1 (6 bases). Germline V gives CDR1 MNHNY, CDR2 SVGAGI (reference sequence). CDR3 length equals 18 residues. The ends were cut back, 8 bases at V and 6 bases at J, with 26 bases in the middle. DNA for the CDR3: TGTGCCAGCTGTCTCTCCCTCCAGGGGTCTCAGGGTAATTCACCCCTCCACTTT. Translated, it gives CASCLSLQGSQGNSPLHF.

J is TRBJ2-1 and V is TRBV7-9; 7 nucleotides agree with TRBD1. CDR1 and CDR2 from the germline V gene are SEHNR and FQNEAQ (reference sequence). This CDR3 contains 17 residues. The V segment lost 5 bases and the J segment 8 bases; nucleotides outside the gene matches: 18. DNA of the CDR3: TGTGCCAGCAGCACATCGACAGGGCCCTTCCTAAGTGATGAGCAGTTCTTC. The encoded protein is CASSTSTGPFLSDEQFF.

The CDR3 bases are TGTGCCAGCAGCTCCGGACAGGGGTGGGAAAAACTGTTTTTT. Translating gives CASSSGQGWEKLFF. V and J are TRBV7-2 and TRBJ1-4, with 9 nucleotides matching TRBD1. From germline, CDR1 is SGHTA and CDR2 FQGNSA. The V segment lost 4 bases and the J segment 8 bases; nucleotides outside the gene matches: 5. The CDR3 length is 14 residues.

The chain recombines TRBV24-1 with TRBJ1-1; D uncertain. Trimming cost V 7 bases and J 0 bases, with 14 bases left between them. CDR3 length: 15 residues. CDR1 and CDR2 (germline): KGHDR, SFDVKD. The CDR3 DNA reads as TGTGCCACCAGCAGTACAGACCTTCTGAACACTGAAGCTTTCTTT. This translates into CATSSTDLLNTEAFF.

The rearrangement links TRBV7-9 to TRBJ1-6, with TRBD1 identical over 8 bases. CDR3 length: 15 amino acids. CDR1 and CDR2 (germline): SEHNR, FQNEAQ (reference sequence). After removal of 5 bases from V and 9 bases from J, the junction contained 9 bases not matched to a gene. The CDR3 sequence: CASSPGQGASSPLHF. The CDR3 nucleotides read TGTGCCAGCAGCCCCGGACAGGGTGCTAGTTCACCCCTCCACTTT.

The V and J genes are TRBV5-1 and TRBJ2-2; weak D call: TRBD1 (6 bases). The length of the CDR3 is 17 residues. Germline-derived CDR1 and CDR2 are SGHRS and YFSETQ. Trimming took 6 bases from V and 2 from J, leaving 20 bases between them. The CDR3 region is CASTTTTGIPNTGELFF. The CDR3 DNA reads TGCGCCAGCACCACAACCACAGGGATCCCTAACACCGGGGAGCTGTTTTTT.

This clone was picked up one time. The CDR3 is CASSGETGIGNTIYF. Written as DNA, the CDR3 is TGTGCCAGCAGCGGAGAGACAGGGATAGGAAACACCATATATTTT. This chain connects TRBV9 to TRBJ1-3; 7 positions agree with TRBD1. There are 15 residues in the CDR3. V gave up 3 bases and J gave up 4 bases; unmatched junction bases: 7. CDR1 SGDLS and CDR2 YYNGEE come from the germline V gene.

This clone has just a few counts. The chain carries TRBV4-1 and TRBJ2-1; TRBD1 is a possible D gene (6 bases). Germline-derived CDR1 and CDR2 are MGHRA and YSYEKL. The CDR3 covers 13 residues. Trimming removed 3 bases from V and 7 bases from J, with 10 bases in between. The CDR3 is CASSHFRGNEQFF. DNA of the CDR3: TGCGCCAGCAGCCATTTTAGGGGGAATGAGCAGTTCTTC.

The rearrangement joins TRBV18 to TRBJ2-2; 7 positions agree with TRBD1. V shed 2 bases and J 1 base; nucleotides not matched to a gene: 1. Germline CDR1 and CDR2: KGHSH and LQKENI. The CDR3 runs to 15 residues. This chain's CDR3 is CASSPAGGNTGELFF. The CDR3 coding sequence is TGTGCCAGCTCACCAGCAGGGGGGAACACCGGGGAGCTGTTTTTT. The full variable domain, its missing parts supplied by reference TRBV18 and TRBJ2-2, is NAGVMQNPRHLVRRRGQEARLRCSPMKGHSHVYWYRQLPEEGLKFMVYLQKENIIDESGMPKERFSAEFPKEGPSILRIQQVVRGDSAAYFCASSPAGGNTGELFFGEGSRLTVL.

The rearrangement uses TRBV20-1 and TRBJ2-1; D remains unclear. Germline CDR1 is DFQATT and CDR2 is SNEGSKA (reference sequence). V lost 6 bases and J lost 4, with 4 bases in between. This CDR3 contains 10 residues. In nucleotides, the CDR3 is TGCAGTGCCCTTTACAATGAGCAGTTCTTC. Residues: CSALYNEQFF.

The CDR3 region has the DNA TGTGCCAGCAGGGCCTCAGGGGACTACGAGCAGTACTTC. Protein: CASRASGDYEQYF. This chain joins TRBV6-5 and TRBJ2-7; D is possibly TRBD1 (6 bases). V was cut by 6 bases and J by 3 bases, with 12 bases left in between. Germline CDR1 reads MNHEY; CDR2 reads SVGAGI. The CDR3 consists of 13 residues.

The chain joins TRBV13 to TRBJ2-3; tentatively, D is TRBD1 (7 bases). V was cut by 4 bases and J by 4 bases, with 15 bases left in between. The CDR3 covers 15 residues. Per germline, CDR1 PRHDT and CDR2 FYEKMQ (reference sequence). This CDR3 is CASSSNRGGADTQYF. The CDR3 DNA reads TGTGCCAGCAGCTCGAACAGGGGAGGTGCAGATACGCAGTATTTT.

The chain links TRBV7-9 to TRBJ1-3; no clear D. The CDR3 sequence is 16 residues long. The V gene's germline CDR1 is SEHNR and CDR2 FQNEAQ (reference sequence). The V gene lost 8 bases and the J gene lost 1 base, with 18 bases spanning the gap. CDR3 loop: CASSGFLGDSGNTIYF. CDR3 nucleotide sequence: TGTGCCAGCTCGGGGTTTCTCGGCGATTCTGGAAACACCATATATTTT.

The V and J genes are TRBV5-1 and TRBJ2-1; D may be TRBD1 (6 bases). CDR1 is SGHRS, CDR2 YFSETQ, per germline. Trimming left V 4 bases short and J 0 bases short, with 11 bases between. The CDR3 spans 15 residues. CDR3 DNA: TGCGCCAGCAGCAGGACAGAGGGCTCCTACAATGAGCAGTTCTTC. This codes for CASSRTEGSYNEQFF.

The chain combines TRBV7-9 with TRBJ1-2; a possible D gene is TRBD1 (6 bases). This CDR3 contains 14 residues. Germline loops: CDR1 SEHNR, CDR2 FQNEAQ (reference sequence). V shed 6 bases and J shed 0 bases, with 11 bases lying between them. This CDR3 is CASRPTGTNYGYTF. CDR3 bases: TGTGCCAGCAGACCCACAGGGACTAACTATGGCTACACCTTC.

This chain uses TRBV19 with TRBJ2-3; 9 bases are shared with TRBD1. Losses at the gene ends were 5 bases for V and 8 bases for J; bases not matched to a gene: 8. Germline CDR1 is LNHDA and CDR2 is SQIVND (reference sequence). The CDR3 totals 14 residues. The CDR3 region has the DNA TGTGCCAGTAGTTTGGGGACAGGGCTGCTTACGCAGTATTTT. Translation: CASSLGTGLLTQYF.

This clone has just one count. V gene TRBV5-1 combines with J gene TRBJ2-7, with 9 bases matching TRBD1. With 6 bases clipped from V and 1 base from J, the junction kept 2 bases outside the gene matches. CDR3 length equals 13 residues. Germline loops: CDR1 SGHRS, CDR2 YFSETQ. The CDR3 nucleotides read TGCGCCAGCAAGGGGACAGGGTCCTACGAGCAGTACTTC. It translates to CASKGTGSYEQYF.

This clone occurred once. V usage is TRBV28 and J usage is TRBJ1-1; D gene unclear. Deletions cut 2 bases from V and 1 base from J, with 5 bases between. The germline gives CDR1 MDHEN, CDR2 SYDVKM. The CDR3 sequence is 13 residues long. The DNA of the CDR3 is TGTGCCAGCAGTTTAAACGGGAACACTGAAGCTTTCTTT. As protein: CASSLNGNTEAFF. The complete variable domain, with remaining parts taken from reference TRBV28 and TRBJ1-1, reads DVKVTQSSRYLVKRTGEKVFLECVQDMDHENMFWYRQDPGLGLRLIYFSYDVKMKEKGDIPEGYSVSREKKERFSLILESASTNQTSMYLCASSLNGNTEAFFGQGTRLTVV.

This sequence joins TRBV30 and TRBJ2-7; D is unresolved. CDR1 is GTSNPN and CDR2 is SVGIG in the germline V gene (reference sequence). The CDR3 runs 11 residues. V gave up 6 bases and J gave up 1 base, with 7 bases separating them. In nucleotides, the CDR3 is TGTGCCTGCGGCGGATCCTACGAGCAGTACTTC. Its protein is CACGGSYEQYF.

V gene TRBV7-6 combines with J gene TRBJ1-2; 7 bases are a match to TRBD1. Germline-derived CDR1 and CDR2 are SGHVS and FNYEAQ. Trimming cost V 5 bases and J 3 bases; bases outside gene matches: 3. CDR3 length: 13 amino acids. The CDR3 spells CASSPGQYYGYTF. CDR3 nucleotide sequence: TGTGCCAGCAGCCCGGGACAGTACTATGGCTACACCTTC.

The chain joins TRBV7-9 to TRBJ1-5, with D perhaps matching TRBD1 (6 bases). The V and J ends lost 1 base and 2 bases respectively, with 9 bases between them. The CDR3 is 15 amino acids. Germline V gene lookup returns CDR1 SEHNR and CDR2 FQNEAQ (reference sequence). CDR3 loop: CASSLDRVGNQPQHF. DNA for the CDR3: TGTGCCAGCAGCTTAGACAGGGTCGGCAATCAGCCCCAGCATTTT.

V is TRBV27 and J is TRBJ1-2; tentative D call: TRBD1 (5 bases). CDR1 is MNHEY and CDR2 is SMNVEV in the germline V gene (reference sequence). V was pared by 4 bases and J by 8 bases, with 11 bases between. The CDR3 runs to 12 residues. CDR3 in amino acids: CASSSGFDGYTF. The CDR3 region has the DNA TGTGCCAGCAGTTCAGGGTTCGACGGCTACACCTTC.

In its sample, this clone was seen once. The chain combines TRBV27 with TRBJ2-1; 13 bases agree with TRBD2. This CDR3 has 17 amino acids. The V gene's germline CDR1 is MNHEY and CDR2 SMNVEV (reference sequence). Trimming took 3 bases from V and 9 from J; bases not matched to a gene: 11. CDR3 sequence (DNA): TGTGCCAGCAGTTTTTACCTTCCGGGACTAGCGGGGTTTGAGCAGTTCTTC. Translated, it gives CASSFYLPGLAGFEQFF.